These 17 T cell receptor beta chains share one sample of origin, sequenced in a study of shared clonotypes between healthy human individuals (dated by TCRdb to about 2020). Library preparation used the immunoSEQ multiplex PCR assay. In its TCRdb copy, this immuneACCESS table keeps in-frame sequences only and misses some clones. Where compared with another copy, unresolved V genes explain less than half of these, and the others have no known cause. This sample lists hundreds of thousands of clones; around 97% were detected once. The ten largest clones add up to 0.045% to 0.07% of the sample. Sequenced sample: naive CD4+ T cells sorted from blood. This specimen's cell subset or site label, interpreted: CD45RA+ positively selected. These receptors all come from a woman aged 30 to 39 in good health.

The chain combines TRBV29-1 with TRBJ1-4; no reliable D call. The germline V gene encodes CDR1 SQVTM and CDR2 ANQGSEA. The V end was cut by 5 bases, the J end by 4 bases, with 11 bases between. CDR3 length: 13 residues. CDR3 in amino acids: CSVSKSSNEKLFF. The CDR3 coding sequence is TGCAGCGTTTCCAAGAGTAGTAATGAAAAACTGTTTTTT.

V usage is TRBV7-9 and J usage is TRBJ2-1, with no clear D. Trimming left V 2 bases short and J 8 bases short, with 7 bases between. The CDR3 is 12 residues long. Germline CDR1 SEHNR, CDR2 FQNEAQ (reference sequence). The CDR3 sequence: CASSLMDHEQFF. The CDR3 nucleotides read TGTGCCAGCAGCTTAATGGACCATGAGCAGTTCTTC.

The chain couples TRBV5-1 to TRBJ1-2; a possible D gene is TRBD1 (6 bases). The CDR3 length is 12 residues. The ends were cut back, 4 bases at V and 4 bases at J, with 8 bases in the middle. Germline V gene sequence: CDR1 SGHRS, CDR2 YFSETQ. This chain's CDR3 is CASSLQGYGYTF. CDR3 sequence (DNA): TGCGCCAGCAGCCTACAGGGCTATGGCTACACCTTC.

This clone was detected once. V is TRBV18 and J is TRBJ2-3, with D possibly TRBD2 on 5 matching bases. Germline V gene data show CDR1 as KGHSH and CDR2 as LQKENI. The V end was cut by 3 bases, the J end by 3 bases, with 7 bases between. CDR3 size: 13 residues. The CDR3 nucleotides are TGTGCCAGCTCACCCCGGGAAACAGATACGCAGTATTTT. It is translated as CASSPRETDTQYF.

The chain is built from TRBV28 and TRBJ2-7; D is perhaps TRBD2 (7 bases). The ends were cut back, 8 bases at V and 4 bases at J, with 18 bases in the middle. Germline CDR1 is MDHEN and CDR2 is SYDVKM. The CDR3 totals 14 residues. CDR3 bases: TGTGCCAGCCATACCCAGGGAGGGGGTTACGAGCAGTACTTC. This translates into CASHTQGGGYEQYF.

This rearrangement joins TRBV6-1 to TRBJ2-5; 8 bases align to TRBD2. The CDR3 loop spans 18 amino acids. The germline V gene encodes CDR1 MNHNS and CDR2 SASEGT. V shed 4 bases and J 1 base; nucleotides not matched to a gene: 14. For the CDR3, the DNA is TGTGCCAGCAGTGGGCGATATGGCGGGAGGTTGAGCCAAGAGACCCAGTACTTC. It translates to CASSGRYGGRLSQETQYF.

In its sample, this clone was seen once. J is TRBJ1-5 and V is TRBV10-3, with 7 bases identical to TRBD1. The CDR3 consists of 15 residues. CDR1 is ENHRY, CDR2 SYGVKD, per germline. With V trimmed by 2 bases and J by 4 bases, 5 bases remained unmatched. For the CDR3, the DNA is TGTGCCATCAGTGAGGAGAAGGGACAGAATCAGCCCCAGCATTTT. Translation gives CAISEEKGQNQPQHF.

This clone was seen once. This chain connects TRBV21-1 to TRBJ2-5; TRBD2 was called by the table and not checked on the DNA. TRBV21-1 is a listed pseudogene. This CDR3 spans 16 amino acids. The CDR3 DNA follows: TGTGCCAGCAGCAAAGGCGGACTAGCGGGAGGGGAGACCCAGTACTTC. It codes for CASSKGGLAGGETQYF.

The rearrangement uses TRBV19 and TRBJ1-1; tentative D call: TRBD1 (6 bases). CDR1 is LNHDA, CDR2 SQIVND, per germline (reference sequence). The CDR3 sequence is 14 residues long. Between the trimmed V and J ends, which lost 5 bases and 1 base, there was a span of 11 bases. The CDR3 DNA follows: TGTGCCAGTAGTTTCGAGGGGGGGAACACTGAAGCTTTCTTT. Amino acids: CASSFEGGNTEAFF.

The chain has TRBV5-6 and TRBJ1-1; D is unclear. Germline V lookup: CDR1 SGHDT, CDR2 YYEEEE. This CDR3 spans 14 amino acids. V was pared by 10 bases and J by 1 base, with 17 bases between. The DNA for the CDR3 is TGTGCCGTAAGTCAGGCCCCGAAGAACACTGAAGCTTTCTTT. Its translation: CAVSQAPKNTEAFF. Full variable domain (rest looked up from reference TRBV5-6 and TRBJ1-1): DAGVTQSPTHLIKTRGQQVTLRCSPKSGHDTVSWYQQALGQGPQFIFQYYEEEERQRGNFPDRFSGHQFPNYSSELNVNALLLGDSALYLCAVSQAPKNTEAFFGQGTRLTVV.

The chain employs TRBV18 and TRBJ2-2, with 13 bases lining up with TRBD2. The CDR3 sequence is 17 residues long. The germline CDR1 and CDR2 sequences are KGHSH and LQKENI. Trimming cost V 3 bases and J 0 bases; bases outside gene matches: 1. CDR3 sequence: CASSPGLAGPNTGELFF. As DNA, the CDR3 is TGTGCCAGCTCACCGGGACTAGCGGGACCGAACACCGGGGAGCTGTTTTTT.

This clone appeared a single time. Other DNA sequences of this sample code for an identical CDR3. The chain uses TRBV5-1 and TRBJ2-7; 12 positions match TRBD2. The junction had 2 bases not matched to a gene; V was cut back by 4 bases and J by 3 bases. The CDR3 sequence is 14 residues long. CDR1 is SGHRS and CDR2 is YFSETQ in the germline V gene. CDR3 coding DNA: TGCGCCAGCAGCGTGACTAGCGGGAGCTACGAGCAGTACTTC. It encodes CASSVTSGSYEQYF.

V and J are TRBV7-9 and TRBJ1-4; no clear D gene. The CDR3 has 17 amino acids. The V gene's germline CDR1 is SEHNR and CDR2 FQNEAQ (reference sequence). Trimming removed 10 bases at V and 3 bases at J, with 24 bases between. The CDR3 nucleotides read TGTGCCACCCAACGGAAAGGCCCATCGTGGCCTAATGAAAAACTGTTTTTT. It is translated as CATQRKGPSWPNEKLFF.

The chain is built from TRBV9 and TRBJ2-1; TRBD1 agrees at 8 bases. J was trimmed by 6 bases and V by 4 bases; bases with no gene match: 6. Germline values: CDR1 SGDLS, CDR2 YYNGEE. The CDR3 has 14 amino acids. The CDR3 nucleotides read TGTGCCAGCAGCCCCGGACAGGGAGTCAATGAGCAGTTCTTC. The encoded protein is CASSPGQGVNEQFF.

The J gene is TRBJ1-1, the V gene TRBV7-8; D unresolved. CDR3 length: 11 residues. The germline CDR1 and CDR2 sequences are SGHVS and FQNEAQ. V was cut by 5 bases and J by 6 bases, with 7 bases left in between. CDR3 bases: TGTGCCAGCAGCCTCTCGGCTGAAGCTTTCTTT. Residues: CASSLSAEAFF.

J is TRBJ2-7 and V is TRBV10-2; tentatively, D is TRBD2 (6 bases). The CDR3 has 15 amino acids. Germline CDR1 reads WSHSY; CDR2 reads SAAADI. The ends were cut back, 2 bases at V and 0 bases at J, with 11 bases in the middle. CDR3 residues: CASSEASESSYEQYF. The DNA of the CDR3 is TGCGCCAGCAGTGAGGCTAGCGAGAGCTCCTACGAGCAGTACTTC.

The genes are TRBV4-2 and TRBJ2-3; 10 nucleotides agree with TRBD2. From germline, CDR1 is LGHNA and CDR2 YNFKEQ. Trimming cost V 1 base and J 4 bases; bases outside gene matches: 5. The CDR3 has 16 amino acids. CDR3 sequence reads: CASSQVLAGSADTQYF. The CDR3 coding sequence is TGTGCCAGCAGCCAAGTACTAGCGGGGAGCGCAGATACGCAGTATTTT.